The clone carrying this T cell receptor (beta chain) was seen at least ten times. Described time point: persistent/refractory GD, antithyroid drugs over 5 years with positive TRAb. The TCR library was made from RNA that had been extracted from PBMCs in TRIzol. The sample originates from a study of regulatory T cells in long-lasting Graves disease. Trimming removed 0 bases from V and 5 bases from J; junction bases left unmatched: 4. Germline-derived CDR1 and CDR2 are DFQATT and SNEGSKA (reference sequence). The CDR3 runs 14 residues. According to the study, TCR beta libraries were built with iRepertoire HTBI primers and CDR3-region Arm-PCR. MiXCR, run by TCRdb on the multiplex PCR reads, gives a single entry per CDR3 protein. The table lists some 420,000 distinct CDR3 sequences, around a fifth of them singletons, with roughly 14% in the top ten.

This TCR derives from a female donor with Graves disease. The chain combines TRBV20-1 with TRBJ1-2; 9 bases are a match to TRBD1. The material was peripheral blood mononuclear cells (PBMCs), obtained when the disease was refractory, from a patient treated with antithyroid drugs. Here the CDR3 reads CSARDRDREYGYTF. In DNA, the CDR3 is TGCAGTGCTAGAGATCGGGACAGGGAATATGGCTACACCTTC.